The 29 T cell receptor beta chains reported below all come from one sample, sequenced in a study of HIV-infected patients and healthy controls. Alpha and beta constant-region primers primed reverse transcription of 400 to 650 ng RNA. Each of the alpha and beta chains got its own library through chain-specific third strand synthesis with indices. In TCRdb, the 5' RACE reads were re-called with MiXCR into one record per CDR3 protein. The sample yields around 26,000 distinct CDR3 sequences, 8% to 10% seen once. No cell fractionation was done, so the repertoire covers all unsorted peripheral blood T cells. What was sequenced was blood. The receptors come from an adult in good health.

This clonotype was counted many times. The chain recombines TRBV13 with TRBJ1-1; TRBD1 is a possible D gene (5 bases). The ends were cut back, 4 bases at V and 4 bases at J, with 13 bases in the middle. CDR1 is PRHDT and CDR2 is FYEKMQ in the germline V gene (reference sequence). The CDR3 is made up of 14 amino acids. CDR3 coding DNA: TGTGCCAGCAGCTCAAGACAGTTCCTCACTGAAGCTTTCTTT. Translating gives CASSSRQFLTEAFF.

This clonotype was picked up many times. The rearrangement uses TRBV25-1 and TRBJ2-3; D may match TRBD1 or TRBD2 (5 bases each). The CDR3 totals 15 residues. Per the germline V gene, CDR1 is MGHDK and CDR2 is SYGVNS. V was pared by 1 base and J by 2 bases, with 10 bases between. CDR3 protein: CASSESGTATDTQYF. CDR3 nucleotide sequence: TGTGCCAGCAGTGAATCAGGGACGGCCACAGATACGCAGTATTTT.

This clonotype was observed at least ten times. CDR3 in amino acids: CASSVSSSMGTGVSPEAFF. CDR3 sequence (DNA): TGTGCCAGCAGCGTATCGTCTAGTATGGGGACAGGGGTCTCTCCTGAAGCTTTCTTT. The chain joins TRBV9 to TRBJ1-1, with TRBD1 matching 10 bases. J lost 6 bases, V lost 1 base, and 18 bases had no gene match. The germline gives CDR1 SGDLS, CDR2 YYNGEE. The CDR3 sequence is 19 residues long.

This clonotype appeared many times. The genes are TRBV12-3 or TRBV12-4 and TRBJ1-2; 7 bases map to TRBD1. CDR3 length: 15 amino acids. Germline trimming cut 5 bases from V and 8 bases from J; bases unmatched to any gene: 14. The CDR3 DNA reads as TGTGCCAGCAGTACACCGGGTAGTAACAGGGGCGGCTACACCTTC. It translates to CASSTPGSNRGGYTF.

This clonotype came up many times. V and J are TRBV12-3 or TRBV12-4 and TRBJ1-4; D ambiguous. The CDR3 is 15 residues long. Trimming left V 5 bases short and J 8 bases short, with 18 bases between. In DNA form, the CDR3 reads TGTGCCAGCAGTCCCCGCCGGGGTAATGGGGAAAAACTGTTTTTT. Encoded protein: CASSPRRGNGEKLFF.

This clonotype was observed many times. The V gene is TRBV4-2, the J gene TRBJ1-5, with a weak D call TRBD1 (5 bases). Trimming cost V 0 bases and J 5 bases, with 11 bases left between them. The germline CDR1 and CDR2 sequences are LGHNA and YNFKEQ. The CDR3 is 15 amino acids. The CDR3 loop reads CASSQEGAFHQPQHF. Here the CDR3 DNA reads TGTGCCAGCAGCCAAGAAGGGGCTTTTCATCAGCCCCAGCATTTT.

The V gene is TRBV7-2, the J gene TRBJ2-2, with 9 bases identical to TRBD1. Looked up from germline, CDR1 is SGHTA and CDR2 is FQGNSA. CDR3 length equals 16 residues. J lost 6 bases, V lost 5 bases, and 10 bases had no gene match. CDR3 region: CASSLQTGGLSGELFF. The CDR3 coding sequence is TGTGCCAGCAGCCTCCAAACAGGGGGCCTCTCCGGGGAGCTGTTTTTT.

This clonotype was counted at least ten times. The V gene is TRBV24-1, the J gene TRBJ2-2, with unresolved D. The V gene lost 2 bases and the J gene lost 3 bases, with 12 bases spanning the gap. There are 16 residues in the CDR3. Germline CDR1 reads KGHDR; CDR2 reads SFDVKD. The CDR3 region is CATSDSYFGDTGELFF. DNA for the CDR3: TGTGCCACCAGTGATTCGTATTTCGGAGACACCGGGGAGCTGTTTTTT.

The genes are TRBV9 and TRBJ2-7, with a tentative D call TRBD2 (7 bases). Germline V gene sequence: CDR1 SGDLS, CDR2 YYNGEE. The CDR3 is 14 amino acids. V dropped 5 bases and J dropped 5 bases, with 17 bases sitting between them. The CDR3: CASSPSLGGHEQYF. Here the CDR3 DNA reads TGTGCCAGCAGTCCTTCCCTCGGGGGGCACGAGCAGTACTTC.

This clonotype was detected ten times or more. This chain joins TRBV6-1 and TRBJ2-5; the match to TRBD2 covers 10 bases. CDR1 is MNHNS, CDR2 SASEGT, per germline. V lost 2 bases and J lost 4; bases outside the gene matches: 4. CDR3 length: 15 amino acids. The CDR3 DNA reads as TGTGCCAGCAGTGAACAAGCGGGGGGGCCAGAGACCCAGTACTTC. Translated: CASSEQAGGPETQYF.

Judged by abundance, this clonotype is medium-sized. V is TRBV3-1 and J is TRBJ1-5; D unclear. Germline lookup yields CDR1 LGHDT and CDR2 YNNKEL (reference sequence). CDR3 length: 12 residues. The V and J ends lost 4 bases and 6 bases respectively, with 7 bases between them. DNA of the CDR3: TGTGCCAGCAGCCTGAACAGTCAGCCCCAGCATTTT. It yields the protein CASSLNSQPQHF.

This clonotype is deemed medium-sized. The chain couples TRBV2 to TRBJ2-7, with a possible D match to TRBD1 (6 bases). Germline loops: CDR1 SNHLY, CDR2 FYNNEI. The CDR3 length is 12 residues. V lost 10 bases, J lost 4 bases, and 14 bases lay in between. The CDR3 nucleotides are TGTGCCACTAGTGGACAGTCGTACGAGCAGTACTTC. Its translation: CATSGQSYEQYF.

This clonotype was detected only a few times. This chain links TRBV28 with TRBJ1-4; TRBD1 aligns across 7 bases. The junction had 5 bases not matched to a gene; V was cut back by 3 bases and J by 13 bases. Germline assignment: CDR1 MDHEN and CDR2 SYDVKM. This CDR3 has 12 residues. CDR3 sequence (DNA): TGTGCCAGCAGTTTTACAGGGGAAGGACTGTTTTTT. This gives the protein CASSFTGEGLFF.

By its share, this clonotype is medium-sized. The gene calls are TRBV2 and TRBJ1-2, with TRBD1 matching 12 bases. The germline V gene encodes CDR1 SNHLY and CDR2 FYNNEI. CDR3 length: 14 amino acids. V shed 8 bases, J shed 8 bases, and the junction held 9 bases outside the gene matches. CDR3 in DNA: TGTGCCAGCGCTGGGACAGGGGGCGTATTCGGCTACACCTTC. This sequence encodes CASAGTGGVFGYTF.

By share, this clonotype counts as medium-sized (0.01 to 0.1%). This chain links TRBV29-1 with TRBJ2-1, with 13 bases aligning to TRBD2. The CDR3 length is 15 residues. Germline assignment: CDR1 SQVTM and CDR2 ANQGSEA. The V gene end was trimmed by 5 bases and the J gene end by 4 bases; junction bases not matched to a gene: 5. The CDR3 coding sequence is TGCAGCGTTCACGGACTAGCGGGGGCTTACAATGAGCAGTTCTTC. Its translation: CSVHGLAGAYNEQFF.

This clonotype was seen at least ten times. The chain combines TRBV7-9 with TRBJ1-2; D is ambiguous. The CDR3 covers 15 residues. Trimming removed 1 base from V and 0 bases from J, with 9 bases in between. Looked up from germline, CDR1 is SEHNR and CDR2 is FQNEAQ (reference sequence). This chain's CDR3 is CASSLGYSSNYGYTF. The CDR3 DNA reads TGTGCCAGCAGCTTAGGCTACAGTTCTAACTATGGCTACACCTTC.

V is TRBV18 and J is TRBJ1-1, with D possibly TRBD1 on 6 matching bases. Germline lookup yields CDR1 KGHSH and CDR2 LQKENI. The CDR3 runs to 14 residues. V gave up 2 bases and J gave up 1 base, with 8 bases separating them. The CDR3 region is CASSPIRGNTEAFF. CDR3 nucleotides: TGTGCCAGCTCACCAATCAGGGGGAACACTGAAGCTTTCTTT.

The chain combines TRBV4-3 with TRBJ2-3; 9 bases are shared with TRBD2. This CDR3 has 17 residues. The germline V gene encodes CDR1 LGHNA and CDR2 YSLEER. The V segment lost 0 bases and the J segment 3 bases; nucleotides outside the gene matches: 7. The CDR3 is CASSQDGGGGATDTQYF. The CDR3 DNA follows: TGCGCCAGCAGCCAAGATGGTGGCGGGGGGGCTACAGATACGCAGTATTTT.

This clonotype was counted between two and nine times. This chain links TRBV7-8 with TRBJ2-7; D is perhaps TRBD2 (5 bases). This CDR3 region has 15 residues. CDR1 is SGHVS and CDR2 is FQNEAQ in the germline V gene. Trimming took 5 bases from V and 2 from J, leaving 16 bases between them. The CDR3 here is CASSQPSGLAYEQYF. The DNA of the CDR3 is TGTGCCAGCAGCCAACCCTCCGGACTCGCCTACGAGCAGTACTTC.

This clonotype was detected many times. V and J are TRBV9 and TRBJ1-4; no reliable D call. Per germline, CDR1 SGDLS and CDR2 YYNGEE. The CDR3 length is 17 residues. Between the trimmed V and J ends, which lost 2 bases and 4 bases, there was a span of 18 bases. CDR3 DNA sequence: TGTGCCAGCAGCGTTAGCACGACGGAACCGAATAATGAAAAACTGTTTTTT. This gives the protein CASSVSTTEPNNEKLFF.

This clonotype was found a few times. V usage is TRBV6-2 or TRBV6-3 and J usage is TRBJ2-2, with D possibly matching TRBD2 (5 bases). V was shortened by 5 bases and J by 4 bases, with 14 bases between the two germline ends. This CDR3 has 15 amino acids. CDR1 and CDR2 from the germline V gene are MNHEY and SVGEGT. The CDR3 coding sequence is TGTGCCAGCAGTATCCGAGGGCGCAGCACCGGGGAGCTGTTTTTT. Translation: CASSIRGRSTGELFF.

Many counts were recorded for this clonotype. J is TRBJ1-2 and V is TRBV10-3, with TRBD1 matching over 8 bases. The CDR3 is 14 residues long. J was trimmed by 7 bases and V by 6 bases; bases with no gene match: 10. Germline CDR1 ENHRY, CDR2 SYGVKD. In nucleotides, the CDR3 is TGTGCCATCAGGGGACAGGATTCATTTAGTGGCTACACCTTC. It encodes CAIRGQDSFSGYTF.

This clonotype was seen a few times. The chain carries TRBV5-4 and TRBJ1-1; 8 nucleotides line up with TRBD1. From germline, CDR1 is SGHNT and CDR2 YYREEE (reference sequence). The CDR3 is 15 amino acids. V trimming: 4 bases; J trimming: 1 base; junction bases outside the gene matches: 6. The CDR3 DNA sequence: TGTGCCAGCAGCCCCGACAGGGGATGGAACACTGAAGCTTTCTTT. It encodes CASSPDRGWNTEAFF.

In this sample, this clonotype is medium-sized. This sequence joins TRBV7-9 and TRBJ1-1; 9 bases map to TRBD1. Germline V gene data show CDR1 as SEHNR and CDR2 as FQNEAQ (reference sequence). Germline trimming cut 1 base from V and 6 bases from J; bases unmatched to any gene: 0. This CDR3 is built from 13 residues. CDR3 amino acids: CASSLGTGAEAFF. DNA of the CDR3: TGTGCCAGCAGCTTAGGGACAGGGGCTGAAGCTTTCTTT.

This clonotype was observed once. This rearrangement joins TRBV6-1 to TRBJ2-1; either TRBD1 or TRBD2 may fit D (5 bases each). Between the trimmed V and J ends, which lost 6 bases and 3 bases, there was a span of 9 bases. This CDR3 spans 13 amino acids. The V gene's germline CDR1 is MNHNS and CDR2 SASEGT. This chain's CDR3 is CASREDNYNEQFF. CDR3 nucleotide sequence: TGTGCCAGCAGGGAGGACAACTACAATGAGCAGTTCTTC.

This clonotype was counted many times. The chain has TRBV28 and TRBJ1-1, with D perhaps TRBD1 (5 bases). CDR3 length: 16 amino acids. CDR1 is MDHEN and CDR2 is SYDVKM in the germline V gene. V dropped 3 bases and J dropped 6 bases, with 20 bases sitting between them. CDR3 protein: CASSLGEWGASAEAFF. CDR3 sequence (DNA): TGTGCCAGCAGTTTGGGGGAATGGGGCGCATCCGCTGAAGCTTTCTTT.

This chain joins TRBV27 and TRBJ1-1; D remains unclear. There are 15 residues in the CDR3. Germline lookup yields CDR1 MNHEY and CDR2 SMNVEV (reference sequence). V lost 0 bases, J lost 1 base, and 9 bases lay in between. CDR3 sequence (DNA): TGTGCCAGCAGTTTATCCCTCCCAGCGAACACTGAAGCTTTCTTT. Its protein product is CASSLSLPANTEAFF.

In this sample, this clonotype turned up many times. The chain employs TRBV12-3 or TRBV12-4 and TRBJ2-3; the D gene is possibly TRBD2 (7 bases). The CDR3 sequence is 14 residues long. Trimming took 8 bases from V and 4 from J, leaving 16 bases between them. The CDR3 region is CASGRGGQADTQYF. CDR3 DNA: TGTGCCAGCGGGAGGGGGGGCCAGGCAGATACGCAGTATTTT.

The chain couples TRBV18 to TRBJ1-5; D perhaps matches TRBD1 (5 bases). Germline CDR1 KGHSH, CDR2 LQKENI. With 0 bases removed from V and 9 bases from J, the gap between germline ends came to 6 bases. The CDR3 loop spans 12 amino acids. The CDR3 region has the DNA TGTGCCAGCTCACCACCGAGGGGGCCCCAGCATTTT. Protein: CASSPPRGPQHF.